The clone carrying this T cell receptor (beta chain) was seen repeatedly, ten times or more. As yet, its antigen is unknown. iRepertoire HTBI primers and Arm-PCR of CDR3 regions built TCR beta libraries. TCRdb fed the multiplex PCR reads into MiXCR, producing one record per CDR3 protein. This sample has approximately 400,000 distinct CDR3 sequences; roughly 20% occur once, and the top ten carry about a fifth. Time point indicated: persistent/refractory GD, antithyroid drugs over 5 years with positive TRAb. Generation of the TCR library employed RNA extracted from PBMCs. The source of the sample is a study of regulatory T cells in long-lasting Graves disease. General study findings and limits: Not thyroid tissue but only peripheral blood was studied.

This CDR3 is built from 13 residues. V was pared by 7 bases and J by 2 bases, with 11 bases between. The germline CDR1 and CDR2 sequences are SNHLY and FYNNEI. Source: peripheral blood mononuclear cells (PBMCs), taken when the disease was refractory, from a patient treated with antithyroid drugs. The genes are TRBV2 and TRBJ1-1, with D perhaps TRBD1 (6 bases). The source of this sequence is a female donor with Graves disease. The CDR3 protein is CASNREPNTEAFF. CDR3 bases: TGTGCCAGCAACAGGGAACCCAACACTGAAGCTTTCTTT.